The present T cell receptor beta chain was sequenced within a study of cytomegalovirus exposure and HLA in healthy donors. The study, taken as a whole, reports: Later analysis identified several of the most significant clusters that appeared linked to common viral pathogens.

As regards this clone: Its specificity is not known.

CDR1 SNHLY and CDR2 FYNNEI come from the germline V gene. V gave up 3 bases and J gave up 10 bases, with 9 bases separating them. CDR3 size: 12 residues. The study ran its PCR with 60 Vbeta and 13 Jbeta primers. In the authors' workflow: Approximately 11 million shared chains were among 65 million to 85 million unique TCR beta chains counted in a later analysis. Clones were sequenced by immunoSEQ multiplex PCR, and TCRdb holds only the in-frame ones, with some missing. Clone size and the V and J calls come from that table; the DNA yielded D and trimming. In the table there are roughly 130,000 clones, 80% of which are singletons.

The sequencing sample was made of PBMCs. The receptor was derived from a man aged 35-49 years in good health and CMV-seronegative. This rearrangement joins TRBV2 to TRBJ1-4; D not certain. This chain's CDR3 is CASSETRGKLFF. The CDR3 DNA is TGTGCCAGCAGTGAGACCCGAGGAAAACTGTTTTTT.